This TCR beta chain was recovered during a study of blood T cell repertoires in COVID-19 (dated by TCRdb to about 2020). General notes on the study: The collaborator samples originated in the United States, Italy and Spain and spanned the acute and convalescent phases of COVID-19. The material from the prospective study consisted of cDNA or gDNA derived from T cells, B-cell-depleted T cells, or PBMCs. Subjects who had been exposed to COVID-19, were actively infected with it, or had recovered from it provided the deeply sampled blood TCRbeta repertoires that made up the dataset. The repertoires were made available in a free public database intended to serve as a resource for research on the immune response to SARS-CoV-2. Samples were obtained from the ongoing ImmuneRACE study (first 160 participants) and from about 1,300 subjects provided by 6 global collaborators. A de-identified subject ID, COVID-19 status, age in years and sex were almost always included in the sample metadata. Where HLA class I and class II types were available, the types were taken from metadata supplied by the sample provider, not from assay-based typing.

TCRbeta CDR3 regions were amplified from genomic DNA using the immunoSEQ Assay, a bias-controlled multiplex PCR. Processing in the source paper ran as follows. The number of nucleated cells in each sample was estimated by amplification of reference gene primers within the assay. Sequence reads were collapsed and filtered to measure the absolute abundance of every unique TCRbeta CDR3 rearrangement. Productive Simpson clonality was computed per sample as the square root of Simpson's diversity index over productive rearrangements. Imported from immuneACCESS, the table was reduced by TCRdb to in-frame sequences with V and J called. These copies leave out some clones; in studies compared against another copy, an unresolved V gene accounts for under half, and the cause of the remainder is not known. V and J calls and clone size are given by that table; D and trimming were obtained from the DNA. The sample table contains hundreds of thousands of clones; only one count was recorded for around 85% of them. Around 7.9% of the sample rests with the top ten.

Trimming removed 4 bases from V and 2 bases from J; the gene matches leave 8 bases unexplained. The CDR3 spans 15 residues, from the cysteine through the phenylalanine. Of the read, only the CDR3 DNA is kept; its 45 bases are in frame from base 1. The germline V gene (reference sequence) sets CDR1 to GTSNPN and CDR2 to SVGIG. Participants in the prospective study were enrolled through a virtual design, were aged roughly 18 to 95 years, and lived in 24 United States geographic areas. To assign participants to cohorts, the prospective study relied on clinical history that participants themselves reported in a screening survey and a study questionnaire. For ImmuneRACE Cohort 3, a participant was defined as recovered based on two consecutive negative NP/OP PCR tests, clearance by a healthcare professional, or resolution of symptoms. In the prospective study, whole blood, serum and a nasopharyngeal or oropharyngeal swab were collected from each participant by mobile phlebotomists. Over a roughly 2-month period, participants in the prospective study had the option of providing additional blood draws and questionnaires. Prospective study blood samples were shipped either frozen or at room temperature before DNA extraction.

Concerning this clone: Its specific antigen is unknown. Base qualities are missing; no much larger clone stands one base away.

What the study reported, not specific to this receptor: How much clinical and demographic metadata was included differed by source and by participant, and the metadata was provided uncurated.

The chain joins TRBV30 to TRBJ1-1, and TRBD1 matches 9 of the central bases. The clonotype originates from a woman aged 60-70 years who had recovered from COVID-19. Material for sequencing was PBMCs or T cells enriched from blood (not recorded which). The CDR3 in this case is CAWTLRDRVNTEAFF. At the DNA level, the sequence is TGTGCCTGGACTCTTCGGGACAGGGTAAACACTGAAGCTTTCTTT. Extended through the reference TRBV30 and TRBJ1-1 proteins, this CDR3 yields the full variable domain: SQTIHQWPATLVQPVGSPLSLECTVEGTSNPNLYWYRQAAGRGLQLLFYSVGIGQISSEVPQNLSASRPQDRQFILSSKKLLLSDSGFYLCAWTLRDRVNTEAFFGQGTRLTVV.